This T cell receptor beta chain was identified in a study of blood T cells in healthy people across ages (dated by TCRdb to 2015 to 2017). Study-wide context: In model experiments, template switching captured about one uniquely barcoded TCR beta cDNA molecule for every two T cells. Two additional independent replicas of 1 million unique cDNA reads from the same blood draw were analyzed for two donors (one aged 18 to 30 and one aged 80 or older). Age-related changes in TCR beta repertoire diversity were measured in the study by deep sequencing normalized with unique cDNA molecular identifiers. To avoid experimental bias, donors of different ages were randomly spread across the sequencing lanes. Four age groups were formed from the donors: young (average approximately 15 years), middle-aged (around 39), aged (approximately 60) and long-lived (82). What the research found in general, with its limitations: Observed TCR beta diversity per million T cells fell roughly linearly with age, and a significant reduction was already apparent by age roughly 41. The percentage of naive T cells measured by flow cytometry correlated strongly with observed TCR beta diversity. Compared with the aged group, the long-lived group had more naive CD4+ T cells, fewer expanded clones and increased TCR diversity, a pattern suggesting age selection. Estimates of total diversity from one million sequenced T cells were regarded as lower bounds and underestimates. Donor CMV infection status was unknown, potentially confounding age-related changes in expanded clonotypes. Because profiling used bulk unsorted PBMCs, naive and antigen-experienced compartments could not be compared conclusively.

Comments on this clonotype: It lacks a known antigen. No clone much larger than this one lies a single base away; base qualities are absent.

The library was prepared using 5' RACE. The run used an Illumina HiSeq 2500. A second PCR of roughly 7 to 11 cycles was performed with a sample-barcoded 5' primer and a J-beta primer mix. Each TCR beta cDNA molecule received a unique molecular identifier from a template-switch 5' adaptor carrying 12 random nucleotides. At least 2.5 million CDR3-containing paired-end reads were obtained from each sample. First-strand cDNA was synthesized from all RNA with the Mint cDNA synthesis kit, primed by a TRBC-specific oligonucleotide. Following uracil-DNA glycosylase treatment, all cDNA underwent a first 18-cycle PCR with the universal primers M1SS and BC2_uni_R. The source study handled its data this way. Each sample was normalized by randomly selecting 1 million high-quality reads, each carrying a distinct molecular identifier. Instead of being binned into consensus sequences, reads that shared molecular identifiers were thrown out. MiTCR, run with a Q25 quality threshold and the strictest error-elimination algorithm, handled CDR3 identification, clonotype clustering and error correction. A nonparametric unseen species model with Euler transformation was used to estimate a lower bound on total TCR beta diversity. TCRdb cleaned the public reads at Q25 with fastp, built clones with MiXCR and kept in-frame beta chains. Entries that share a CDR3 protein sequence are merged under the most common genes and DNA. What appears here as the V and J calls and clone size reflects TCRdb's work, not the paper's. The table for this sample lists fewer than 800,000 distinct CDR3 sequences; around 45% of them were counted only once. Of the sample, 25% to 35% is held by the ten largest clones.

Trimming removed 7 bases from V and 4 bases from J, leaving 23 bases between the germline ends. Inclusive of the bounding cysteine and phenylalanine, the CDR3 is 18 residues long. Left in the record is the CDR3 DNA by itself, 54 bases read in frame from the first base. The germline V gene provides CDR1 MNHEY and CDR2 SVGEGT. Systemically healthy Caucasian individuals from Russia, some 36 in total and aged about 6 to 100 years, were included as donors. Each donor gave ten milliliters of peripheral blood, drawn into EDTA-treated Vacutainer tubes. Ficoll-Paque density-gradient centrifugation was used to isolate PBMCs, with at least 6 million per sample. Trizol reagent was used to extract total RNA from the PBMCs, yielding at least 6 micrograms per sample. For every donor, an aliquot of PBMCs went through flow cytometry to measure the percentages of naive CD45RAhigh/CD27high T cells.

The chain links TRBV6-2 or TRBV6-3 with TRBJ2-6; perhaps TRBD1 is the D gene, with 6 bases matching. The sample consisted of blood. The source is a woman aged 60 to 75 in good health. The CDR3 is CASTENRAPVSGANVLTF. The DNA reads TGTGCCAGCACCGAAAACAGGGCGCCGGTCTCCGGGGCCAACGTCCTGACTTTC.